The present T cell receptor (beta chain) was sequenced within a study of blood T cell repertoires in COVID-19. Overall study: T cells, B-cell-depleted T cells, or PBMCs supplied cDNA or gDNA.

This clone was recorded only once. Clones were read by immunoSEQ multiplex PCR, and TCRdb kept only the in-frame ones, dropping some. The sample carries about 160,000 clones, 90% to 95% recorded once. This CDR3 has 15 amino acids. With 0 bases clipped from V and 6 bases from J, the junction kept 5 bases outside the gene matches. From germline, CDR1 is WNHNN and CDR2 SYGVQD (reference sequence). The rearrangement links TRBV10-1 to TRBJ2-1; 7 nucleotides agree with TRBD2. This receptor was identified in a woman in her fifties or sixties with acute or convalescent COVID-19. The sequenced sample consisted of peripheral blood. CDR3 loop: CASSESGDYLNEQFF. DNA for the CDR3: TGCGCCAGCAGTGAGTCCGGGGACTATCTCAATGAGCAGTTCTTC.